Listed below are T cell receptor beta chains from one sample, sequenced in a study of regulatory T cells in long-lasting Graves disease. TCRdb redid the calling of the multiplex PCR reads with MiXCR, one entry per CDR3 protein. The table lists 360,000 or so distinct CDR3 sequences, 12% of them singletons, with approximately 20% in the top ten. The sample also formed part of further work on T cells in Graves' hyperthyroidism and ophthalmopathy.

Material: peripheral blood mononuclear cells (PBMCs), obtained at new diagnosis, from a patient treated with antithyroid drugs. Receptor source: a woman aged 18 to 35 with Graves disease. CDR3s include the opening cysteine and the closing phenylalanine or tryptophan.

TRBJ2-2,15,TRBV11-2,CASSFFGSATGELFF
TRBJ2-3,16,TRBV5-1,CASSSSSGGLTDTQYF
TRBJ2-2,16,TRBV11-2,CASSKGASAFTGELFF
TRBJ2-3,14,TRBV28,CASSLLAGADTQYF
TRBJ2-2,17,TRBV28,CASSPRGEGLQDGELFF
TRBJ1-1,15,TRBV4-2,CASSQELARGAEAFF
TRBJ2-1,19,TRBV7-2,CASSLVFPRLIKQVNEQFF
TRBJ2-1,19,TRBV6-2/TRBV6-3,CASSTGLELTGVSRNEQFF
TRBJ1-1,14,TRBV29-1,CSVEGKDWDTEAFF
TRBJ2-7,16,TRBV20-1,CSARDLIAGGPYEQYF
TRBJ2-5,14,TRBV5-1,CASSLEGGPETQYF
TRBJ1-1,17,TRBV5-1,CASSLEPARLFNTEAFF
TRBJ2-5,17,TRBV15,CATSRSVGKRRQETQYF
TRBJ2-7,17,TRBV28,CASYPNWGASGSYEQYF
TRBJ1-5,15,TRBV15,CATSRDWEGGQPQHF
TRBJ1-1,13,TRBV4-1,CASKGQGLTEAFF
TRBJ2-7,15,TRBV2,CASFDGTTHARGQYF
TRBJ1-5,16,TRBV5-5,CASSLASRTPDQPQHF
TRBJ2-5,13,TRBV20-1,CSGLDPNLETQYF
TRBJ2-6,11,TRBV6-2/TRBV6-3,CASSGANVLTF
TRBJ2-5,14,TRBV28,CASMLAGGQETQYF
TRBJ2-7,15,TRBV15,CATSREGNRGYEQYF
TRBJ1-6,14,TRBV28,CASSRDRGPSALHF
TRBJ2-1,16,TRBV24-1,CATSDPSGNSYNEQFF
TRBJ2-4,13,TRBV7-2,CASTTGTSGSLDF
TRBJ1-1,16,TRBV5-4,CASSVPEMWGHTEAFF
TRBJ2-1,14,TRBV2,CASRSDGSYNEQCF
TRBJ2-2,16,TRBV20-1,CSARDGTATNTGELFF
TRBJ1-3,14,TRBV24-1,CATSDNSSGNTIYF
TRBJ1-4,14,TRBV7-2,CASSMGGSAEKLFF
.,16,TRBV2,CASSLGGLAGGETQYF
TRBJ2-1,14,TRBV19,CASSRGTVGNEQFF
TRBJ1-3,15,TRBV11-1,CASSAGTGTGNTIYF
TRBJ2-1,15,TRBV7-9,CASSRTSGNYNEQFF
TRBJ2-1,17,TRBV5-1,CASSLEDPGYSYNEQFF
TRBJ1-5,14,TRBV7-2,CASSFGTGDQPQHF
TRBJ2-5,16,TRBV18,CASSPADRGLGETQYF
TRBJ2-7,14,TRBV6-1,CASSGTVAPNEQYF
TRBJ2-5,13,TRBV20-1,CSASGQGGETQYF